This is a list of T cell receptor beta chains from one sample in a study of T cell responses to AZD1222 COVID-19 vaccine. Produced via immunoSEQ multiplex PCR; TCRdb's table is partial and in-frame only. The sample has some 170,000 clones, around 93% seen once. Sequences were derived from peripheral blood, sampled 28 days after the second dose of the MenACWY control vaccine. These receptors all come from an adult who received the MenACWY meningococcal vaccine as a control. The CDR3 runs from the conserved cysteine through the conserved F or W.

v_call: TRBV4-2; j_call: TRBJ1-1; cdr3_length: 15; cdr3_aa: CASSPIGTENTEAFF
v_call: TRBV6-1; j_call: TRBJ1-2; cdr3_length: 15; cdr3_aa: CASSDTSGTTGRYTF
v_call: TRBV7-6; j_call: TRBJ1-2; cdr3_length: 15; cdr3_aa: CASSPQSGTNYGYTF
v_call: TRBV4-3; j_call: TRBJ1-1; cdr3_length: 16; cdr3_aa: CASSQVAGAGSPVAFF
v_call: TRBV2; j_call: TRBJ1-6; cdr3_length: 17; cdr3_aa: CASTVAGRGHYNSPLHF
v_call: TRBV28; j_call: TRBJ2-3; cdr3_length: 16; cdr3_aa: CASSTPGTGLSHTQYF
v_call: TRBV10-3; j_call: TRBJ1-6; cdr3_length: 16; cdr3_aa: CAISEAVGGYNSPLHF
v_call: TRBV7-8; j_call: TRBJ1-1; cdr3_length: 17; cdr3_aa: CASSYRQGGRVNTEAFF
v_call: TRBV14; j_call: TRBJ1-6; cdr3_length: 11; cdr3_aa: CASSQVTTLHF
v_call: TRBV18; j_call: TRBJ1-1; cdr3_length: 14; cdr3_aa: CASSTTLLNTEAFF
v_call: TRBV20-1; j_call: TRBJ2-5; cdr3_length: 14; cdr3_aa: CSASRGGRGETQYF
v_call: TRBV30; j_call: TRBJ1-2; cdr3_length: 12; cdr3_aa: CAWSVVGDGYTF
v_call: TRBV6-5; j_call: TRBJ1-2; cdr3_length: 12; cdr3_aa: CASSPAGYGYTF
v_call: TRBV5-1; j_call: TRBJ2-3; cdr3_length: 15; cdr3_aa: CASSSTQVSTDTQYF
v_call: TRBV10-2; j_call: TRBJ1-2; cdr3_length: 14; cdr3_aa: CASSSGSFNYGYTF
v_call: TRBV2; j_call: TRBJ2-3; cdr3_length: 12; cdr3_aa: CASSTSTDTQYF
v_call: TRBV18; j_call: TRBJ2-3; cdr3_length: 15; cdr3_aa: CASSPKLAPTDTQYF
v_call: TRBV6-4; j_call: TRBJ1-1; cdr3_length: 12; cdr3_aa: CASSDGGTEAFF
v_call: TRBV11-2; j_call: TRBJ1-2; cdr3_length: 14; cdr3_aa: CASSSPDRGPGYTF
v_call: TRBV11-2; j_call: TRBJ2-1; cdr3_length: 14; cdr3_aa: CASSLGGSGGEQFF
v_call: TRBV18; j_call: TRBJ2-5; cdr3_length: 15; cdr3_aa: CASSPGLAGEPTQYF
v_call: TRBV6-5; j_call: TRBJ1-4; cdr3_length: 16; cdr3_aa: CASSYETGGIDEKLFF
v_call: TRBV7-2; j_call: TRBJ1-1; cdr3_length: 14; cdr3_aa: CASSLLRGLTEAFF
v_call: TRBV12-3/TRBV12-4; j_call: TRBJ2-3; cdr3_length: 13; cdr3_aa: CASSSGQPDTQYF
v_call: TRBV5-6; j_call: TRBJ2-2; cdr3_length: 17; cdr3_aa: CASSLISARPNTGELFF
v_call: TRBV5-4; j_call: TRBJ2-3; cdr3_length: 15; cdr3_aa: CASSQLSGSTDTQYF
v_call: TRBV28; j_call: TRBJ2-1; cdr3_length: 15; cdr3_aa: CASPDGTGDYNEQFF
v_call: TRBV27; j_call: TRBJ1-5; cdr3_length: 14; cdr3_aa: CASSTQGGDQPQHF
v_call: TRBV3-1/TRBV3-2; j_call: TRBJ2-2; cdr3_length: 16; cdr3_aa: CASSFADRGGSGELFF
v_call: TRBV30; j_call: TRBJ1-4; cdr3_length: 14; cdr3_aa: CAWIKTGENEKLFF
v_call: TRBV19; j_call: TRBJ2-3; cdr3_length: 15; cdr3_aa: CASSNPGFGTDTQYF
v_call: TRBV5-4; j_call: TRBJ2-1; cdr3_length: 15; cdr3_aa: CASSLMRGDYNEQFF
v_call: TRBV7-9; j_call: TRBJ2-2; cdr3_length: 15; cdr3_aa: CASSTGISNTGELFF
v_call: TRBV14; j_call: TRBJ1-1; cdr3_length: 16; cdr3_aa: CASSLNNRGRNTEAFF
v_call: TRBV2; j_call: TRBJ2-5; cdr3_length: 14; cdr3_aa: CASKRDRGGETQYF
v_call: TRBV12-5; j_call: TRBJ2-7; cdr3_length: 13; cdr3_aa: CASGLGGSYEQYF
v_call: TRBV20-1; j_call: TRBJ1-2; cdr3_length: 10; cdr3_aa: CSAFEYGYTF
v_call: TRBV5-1; j_call: TRBJ1-2; cdr3_length: 14; cdr3_aa: CASSKGRPNYGYTF
v_call: TRBV18; j_call: TRBJ1-3; cdr3_length: 18; cdr3_aa: CASSPGRTGAGSGNTIYF
v_call: TRBV6-1; j_call: TRBJ1-2; cdr3_length: 15; cdr3_aa: CASSETPFSSYGYTF
v_call: TRBV30; j_call: TRBJ2-1; cdr3_length: 16; cdr3_aa: CAWSVWSGGAGNEQFF
v_call: TRBV3-1/TRBV3-2; j_call: TRBJ1-2; cdr3_length: 17; cdr3_aa: CASSQKGRDYRYYGYTF
v_call: TRBV9; j_call: TRBJ2-2; cdr3_length: 16; cdr3_aa: CASSVGQGGVPGELFF
v_call: TRBV30; j_call: TRBJ2-7; cdr3_length: 12; cdr3_aa: CAWSISYHEQYF
v_call: TRBV7-9; j_call: TRBJ1-1; cdr3_length: 14; cdr3_aa: CASSHPQVNTEAFF
v_call: TRBV27; j_call: TRBJ1-5; cdr3_length: 14; cdr3_aa: CASSLTISNQPQHF
v_call: TRBV30; j_call: TRBJ2-3; cdr3_length: 13; cdr3_aa: CAWSVRGGDTQYF
v_call: TRBV10-3; j_call: TRBJ2-3; cdr3_length: 13; cdr3_aa: CAYRDPSTDTQYF
v_call: TRBV28; j_call: TRBJ1-1; cdr3_length: 13; cdr3_aa: CASSLTGPKVAFF
v_call: TRBV19; j_call: TRBJ2-1; cdr3_length: 16; cdr3_aa: CASSIAGGGSYNEQFF
v_call: TRBV19; j_call: TRBJ1-6; cdr3_length: 15; cdr3_aa: CASSTPGLHNSPLHF
v_call: TRBV5-1; j_call: TRBJ2-7; cdr3_length: 14; cdr3_aa: CASHPGSGSYEQYF
v_call: TRBV19; j_call: TRBJ1-5; cdr3_length: 15; cdr3_aa: CASSIAAVGNQPQHF
v_call: TRBV7-2; j_call: TRBJ2-1; cdr3_length: 12; cdr3_aa: CASSLAGVEQFF
v_call: TRBV10-3; j_call: TRBJ1-2; cdr3_length: 14; cdr3_aa: CAMSSGTGNYGYTF
v_call: TRBV7-2; j_call: TRBJ2-1; cdr3_length: 15; cdr3_aa: CASSFGRGTYNEQFF
v_call: TRBV5-6; j_call: TRBJ1-2; cdr3_length: 14; cdr3_aa: CASSFSPGRGGYTF
v_call: TRBV7-2; j_call: TRBJ1-4; cdr3_length: 15; cdr3_aa: CASSSRRATNEKLFF